One sample yielded the 21 T cell receptor beta chains listed below, sequenced in a study of siplizumab effects on memory and regulatory T cells (dated by TCRdb to between 2019 and 2020). Libraries were made using the immunoSEQ multiplex PCR assay. The table was pulled from immuneACCESS by TCRdb, which kept in-frame rearrangements only. Such tables lose some clones; where checked, under half of the loss comes from unresolved V genes, and the rest has no known cause. Present in this sample are 15,000 to 25,000 clones, 44% of which were seen just once. Together, the top ten hold over 6% of the sample. Which antigens these TCRs recognize remains unknown. Mixed lymphocyte reaction cells were cocultured at 37°C for about 6 days. Material for sequencing was CFSE-low (dividing) CD4+ T cells sorted from an allogeneic mixed lymphocyte reaction. The receptors stem from a human donor in good health; the cells came from an allogeneic mixed lymphocyte reaction. Some clones in this sample may be carry-over from other donors' samples.

The chain links TRBV11-3 to TRBJ2-1; D gene unclear. V was clipped by 5 bases and J by 0 bases, with 5 bases between them. The germline V gene encodes CDR1 SGHNT and CDR2 YENEEA. The CDR3 loop spans 13 amino acids. CDR3 sequence (DNA): TGTGCCAGCAGCATCCGCTCCTACAATGAGCAGTTCTTC. Protein sequence: CASSIRSYNEQFF.

The chain carries TRBV6-5 and TRBJ2-7; TRBD1 or TRBD2 may be the D gene (6 bases each). Germline V lookup: CDR1 MNHEY, CDR2 SVGAGI. Trimming took off 2 bases at V and 0 bases at J, with 14 bases between the two ends. The CDR3 covers 16 residues. The chain's CDR3 is CASSYHGTGASYEQYF. Written as DNA, the CDR3 is TGTGCCAGCAGTTACCACGGGACGGGGGCCTCCTACGAGCAGTACTTC.

The rearrangement joins TRBV5-1 to TRBJ1-3; D perhaps matches TRBD1 (5 bases). The germline V gene has CDR1 SGHRS and CDR2 YFSETQ. This CDR3 has 16 amino acids. V lost 1 base, J lost 0 bases, and 11 bases lay in between. The CDR3 DNA follows: TGCGCCAGCAGCTTGTGGGGGGAGAGCTCTGGAAACACCATATATTTT. Amino acid sequence: CASSLWGESSGNTIYF.

This clone was seen just once. J is TRBJ1-1 and V is TRBV9; D might be TRBD1 (5 bases). The CDR3 runs 14 residues. The germline V gene encodes CDR1 SGDLS and CDR2 YYNGEE. V was trimmed by 3 bases and J by 5 bases, leaving 14 bases between them. The CDR3 nucleotides are TGTGCCAGCAGCGCCATACCTTGGACAACTGAAGCTTTCTTT. Residues: CASSAIPWTTEAFF.

The chain recombines TRBV7-3 with TRBJ2-1, with 12 nucleotides matching TRBD1. Losses at the gene ends were 3 bases for V and 8 bases for J; bases not matched to a gene: 5. This CDR3 has 15 residues. CDR1 SGHTA and CDR2 FQGTGA come from the germline V gene. CDR3 DNA sequence: TGTGCCAGCAGCTTGGGACAGGGGGCGTTCTATGAGCAGTTCTTC. Translated: CASSLGQGAFYEQFF.

Here the CDR3 DNA reads TGTGCCAGCAGTTTATGGCGCGGGAGCTCAACCTACGAGCAGTACTTC. Residues: CASSLWRGSSTYEQYF. The J gene is TRBJ2-7, the V gene TRBV27; TRBD2 matches at 7 bases. Germline V CDR1 and CDR2: MNHEY, SMNVEV (reference sequence). V was clipped by 1 base and J by 2 bases; unmatched bases: 8. This CDR3 comprises 16 residues.

The genes are TRBV27 and TRBJ2-7; 8 nucleotides line up with TRBD1. CDR1 MNHEY and CDR2 SMNVEV come from the germline V gene (reference sequence). V shed 2 bases and J 3 bases; nucleotides not matched to a gene: 18. This CDR3 spans 19 amino acids. CDR3 coding DNA: TGTGCCAGCAGTTTACGGACAGGGTTTCCCCCCCAGGGTGACTACGAGCAGTACTTC. Protein: CASSLRTGFPPQGDYEQYF.

The V call is TRBV7-2, the J call TRBJ1-6; D is perhaps TRBD1 (6 bases). Germline V gene data show CDR1 as SGHTA and CDR2 as FQGNSA. The CDR3 sequence is 16 residues long. V shed 1 base and J shed 0 bases, with 7 bases lying between them. CDR3 protein: CASSLVGGSYNSPLHF. CDR3 DNA sequence: TGTGCCAGCAGCTTAGTAGGGGGCTCCTATAATTCACCCCTCCACTTT.

CDR3 sequence reads: CASSLGTVMNTEAFF. The CDR3 DNA follows: TGCGCCAGCAGCTTGGGTACAGTAATGAACACTGAAGCTTTCTTT. The chain couples TRBV5-1 to TRBJ1-1; D ambiguous. Trimming left V 0 bases short and J 0 bases short, with 9 bases between. Germline loops: CDR1 SGHRS, CDR2 YFSETQ. This CDR3 comprises 15 residues. Full variable domain (remainder filled in from reference TRBV5-1 and TRBJ1-1): KAGVTQTPRYLIKTRGQQVTLSCSPISGHRSVSWYQQTPGQGLQFLFEYFSETQRNKGNFPGRFSGRQFSNSRSEMNVSTLELGDSALYLCASSLGTVMNTEAFFGQGTRLTVV.

This clone was picked up many times. The rearrangement links TRBV18 to TRBJ1-4; tentatively, D is TRBD1 (5 bases). Trimming cost V 6 bases and J 5 bases, with 16 bases left between them. Germline loops: CDR1 KGHSH, CDR2 LQKENI. The CDR3 is 15 amino acids. CDR3 DNA sequence: TGTGCCAGCTCCCAATCGGGGCTCATAAATGAAAAACTGTTTTTT. Encoded protein: CASSQSGLINEKLFF.

This clone is judged medium-sized. The chain uses TRBV9 and TRBJ1-3, with D hard to call. There are 14 residues in the CDR3. The germline gives CDR1 SGDLS, CDR2 YYNGEE. V was cut by 4 bases and J by 4 bases, with 12 bases left in between. The CDR3 DNA follows: TGTGCCAGCAGCCCGGTAGGATGGGGAAACACCATATATTTT. It translates to CASSPVGWGNTIYF.

CDR3 nucleotide sequence: TGCGCCAGCAGCCAACAACAGGGATTTAATGAAAAACTGTTTTTT. Its protein is CASSQQQGFNEKLFF. V is TRBV4-1 and J is TRBJ1-4; TRBD1 might be the D (6 bases). This CDR3 region has 15 residues. Per germline, CDR1 MGHRA and CDR2 YSYEKL. The V and J ends lost 2 bases and 4 bases respectively, with 11 bases between them.

The V and J genes are TRBV6-6 and TRBJ2-4; TRBD2 matches at 9 bases. CDR1 and CDR2 (germline): MNHNY, SVGAGI (reference sequence). The trim removed 6 bases at V and 5 bases at J, leaving 2 bases unmatched. This CDR3 spans 13 amino acids. CDR3 nucleotide sequence: TGTGCCAGCAGATTAGCGGGAGAAAACATTCAGTACTTC. The encoded protein is CASRLAGENIQYF.

This clone was recorded only once. The chain has TRBV12-5 and TRBJ1-1; 9 bases are a match to TRBD1. This CDR3 contains 14 residues. V was pared by 3 bases and J by 7 bases, with 6 bases of the junction left unmatched. In germline, CDR1 is LGHNT, CDR2 FRNRAP. CDR3 sequence: CASGLTGGAFEAFF. The CDR3 coding sequence is TGTGCTAGTGGTTTAACAGGGGGCGCATTTGAAGCTTTCTTT.

The V gene is TRBV6-1, the J gene TRBJ2-7; 8 positions match TRBD1. From germline, CDR1 is MNHNS and CDR2 SASEGT. CDR3 length: 15 amino acids. V shed 5 bases and J 7 bases; nucleotides not matched to a gene: 13. CDR3 DNA: TGTGCCAGCAGTTGGGGGCCGGGACAGGCGGCGGAGCAGTACTTC. Encoded protein: CASSWGPGQAAEQYF.

This chain connects TRBV5-1 to TRBJ2-1; the D is unclear. Germline V lookup: CDR1 SGHRS, CDR2 YFSETQ. The CDR3 is made up of 14 amino acids. V was cut by 3 bases and J by 13 bases, with 20 bases left in between. The CDR3 protein is CASSYETTTVKQFF. Here the CDR3 DNA reads TGCGCCAGCAGCTACGAAACCACGACGGTGAAACAGTTCTTC.

The rearrangement joins TRBV6-6 to TRBJ2-7; D gene unclear. From germline, CDR1 is MNHNY and CDR2 SVGAGI (reference sequence). CDR3 size: 13 residues. Trimming removed 7 bases from V and 2 bases from J, with 12 bases in between. The CDR3, as DNA: TGTGCCAGCATGAGGCCCGTCCCCTACGAGCAGTACTTC. Its protein product is CASMRPVPYEQYF.

Judged by abundance, this clone is medium-sized. The chain combines TRBV27 with TRBJ1-6; D uncertain. CDR3 size: 15 residues. The germline V gene has CDR1 MNHEY and CDR2 SMNVEV (reference sequence). Between the trimmed V and J ends, which lost 7 bases and 1 base, there was a span of 11 bases. DNA for the CDR3: TGTGCCAGCACCAACAGTTGGTCCTATAATTCACCCCTCCACTTT. Translation gives CASTNSWSYNSPLHF.

This chain connects TRBV19 to TRBJ2-2, with D tentatively TRBD2 (7 bases). The germline V and J ends were trimmed by 4 bases and 0 bases, with 12 bases remaining between them. From germline, CDR1 is LNHDA and CDR2 SQIVND (reference sequence). The CDR3 has 16 residues. The DNA for the CDR3 is TGTGCCAGTAGTAGGGGCGGGGGCGCGAACACCGGGGAGCTGTTTTTT. It translates to CASSRGGGANTGELFF. The full variable domain, in which reference TRBV19 and TRBJ2-2 provide the parts outside the CDR3, is DGGITQSPKYLFRKEGQNVTLSCEQNLNHDAMYWYRQDPGQGLRLIYYSQIVNDFQKGDIAEGYSVSREKKESFPLTVTSAQKNPTAFYLCASSRGGGANTGELFFGEGSRLTVL.

The chain joins TRBV27 to TRBJ2-3, with D maybe TRBD1 (6 bases). The length of the CDR3 is 16 residues. The germline CDR1 and CDR2 sequences are MNHEY and SMNVEV (reference sequence). V was trimmed by 2 bases and J by 2 bases, leaving 14 bases between them. The CDR3 sequence is CASSLGGYGATDTQYF. CDR3 in DNA: TGTGCCAGCAGTTTAGGGGGCTACGGAGCCACAGATACGCAGTATTTT.

This clone was seen a few times. The rearrangement uses TRBV7-8 and TRBJ1-5, with D tentatively TRBD1 (5 bases). Trimming took 3 bases from V and 6 from J, leaving 15 bases between them. The CDR3 is made up of 15 amino acids. The germline V gene encodes CDR1 SGHVS and CDR2 FQNEAQ. CDR3 in amino acids: CASSFTDDGGQPQHF. The CDR3, as DNA: TGTGCCAGCAGCTTTACGGACGATGGGGGTCAGCCCCAGCATTTT.